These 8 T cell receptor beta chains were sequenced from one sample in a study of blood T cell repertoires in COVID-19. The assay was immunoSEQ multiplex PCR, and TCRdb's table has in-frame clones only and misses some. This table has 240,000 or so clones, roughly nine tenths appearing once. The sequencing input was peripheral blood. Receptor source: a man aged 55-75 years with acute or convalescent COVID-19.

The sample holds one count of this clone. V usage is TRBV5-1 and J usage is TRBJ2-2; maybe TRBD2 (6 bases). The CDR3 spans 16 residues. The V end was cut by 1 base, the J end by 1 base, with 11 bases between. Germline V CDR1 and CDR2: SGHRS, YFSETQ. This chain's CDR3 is CASSLRLAKNTGELFF. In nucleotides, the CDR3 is TGCGCCAGCAGCTTGAGGCTAGCGAAGAACACCGGGGAGCTGTTTTTT.

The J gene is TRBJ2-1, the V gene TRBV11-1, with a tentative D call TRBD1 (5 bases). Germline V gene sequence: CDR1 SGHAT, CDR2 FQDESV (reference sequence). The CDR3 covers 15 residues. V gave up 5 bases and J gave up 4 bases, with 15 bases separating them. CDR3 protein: CASSGQGALYNEQFF. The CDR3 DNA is TGTGCCAGCAGCGGCCAAGGGGCGCTGTACAATGAGCAGTTCTTC.

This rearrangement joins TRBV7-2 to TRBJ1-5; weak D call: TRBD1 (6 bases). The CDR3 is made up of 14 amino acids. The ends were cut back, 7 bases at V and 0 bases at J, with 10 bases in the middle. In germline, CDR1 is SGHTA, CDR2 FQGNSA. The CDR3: CASNGQYSNQPQHF. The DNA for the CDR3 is TGTGCCAGCAACGGACAGTATAGCAATCAGCCCCAGCATTTT. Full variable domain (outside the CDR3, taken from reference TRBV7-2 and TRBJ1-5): GAGVSQSPSNKVTEKGKDVELRCDPISGHTALYWYRQSLGQGLEFLIYFQGNSAPDKSGLPSDRFSAERTGGSVSTLTIQRTQQEDSAVYLCASNGQYSNQPQHFGDGTRLSIL.

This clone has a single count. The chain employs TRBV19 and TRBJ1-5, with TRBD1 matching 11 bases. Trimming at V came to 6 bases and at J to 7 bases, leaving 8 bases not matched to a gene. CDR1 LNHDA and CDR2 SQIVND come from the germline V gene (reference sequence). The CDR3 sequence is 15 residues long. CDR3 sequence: CASSTYGTGGQPQHF. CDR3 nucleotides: TGTGCCAGTAGCACCTACGGGACAGGGGGACAGCCCCAGCATTTT.

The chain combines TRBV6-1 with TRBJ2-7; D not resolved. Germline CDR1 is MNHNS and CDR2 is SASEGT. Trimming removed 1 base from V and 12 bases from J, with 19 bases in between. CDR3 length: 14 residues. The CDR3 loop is CASSEVETPISPYF. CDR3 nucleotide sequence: TGTGCCAGCAGTGAAGTGGAGACTCCCATTAGTCCGTACTTC.

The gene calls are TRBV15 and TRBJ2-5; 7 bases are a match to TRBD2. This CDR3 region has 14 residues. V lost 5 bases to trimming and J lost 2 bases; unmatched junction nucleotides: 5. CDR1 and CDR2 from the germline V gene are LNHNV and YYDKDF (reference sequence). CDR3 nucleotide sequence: TGTGCCACCAGCCTGCTGGGGGGGCAAGAGACCCAGTACTTC. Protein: CATSLLGGQETQYF.

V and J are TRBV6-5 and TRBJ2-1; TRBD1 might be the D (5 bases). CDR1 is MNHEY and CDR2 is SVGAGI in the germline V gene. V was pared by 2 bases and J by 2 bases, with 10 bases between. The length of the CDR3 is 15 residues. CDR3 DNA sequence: TGTGCCAGCAGTTACGGCAGGGCCCCCTACAATGAGCAGTTCTTC. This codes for CASSYGRAPYNEQFF.

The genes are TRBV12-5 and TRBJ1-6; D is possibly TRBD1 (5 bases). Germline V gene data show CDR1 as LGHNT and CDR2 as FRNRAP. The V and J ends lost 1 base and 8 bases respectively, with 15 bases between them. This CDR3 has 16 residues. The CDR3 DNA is TGTGCTAGTGGTTTGGGCCGTGGAGGGACGGATTCACCCCTCCACTTT. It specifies CASGLGRGGTDSPLHF.